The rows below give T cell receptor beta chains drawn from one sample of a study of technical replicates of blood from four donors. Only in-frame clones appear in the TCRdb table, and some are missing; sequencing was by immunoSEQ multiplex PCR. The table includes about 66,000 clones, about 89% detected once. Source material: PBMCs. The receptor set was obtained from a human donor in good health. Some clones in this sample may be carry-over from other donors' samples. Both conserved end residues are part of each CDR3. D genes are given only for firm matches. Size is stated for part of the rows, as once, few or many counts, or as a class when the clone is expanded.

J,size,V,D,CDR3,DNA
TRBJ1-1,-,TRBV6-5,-,CASRRSTGTEAFF,TGTGCCAGCAGGCGGTCCACAGGCACTGAAGCTTTCTTT
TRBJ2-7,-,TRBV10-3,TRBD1,CAIHRGPGDGEQYF,TGTGCCATCCATAGGGGGCCTGGGGATGGGGAGCAGTACTTC
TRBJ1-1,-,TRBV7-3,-,CASSLNPGFGEAFF,TGTGCCAGCAGCTTAAACCCGGGGTTCGGCGAAGCTTTCTTT
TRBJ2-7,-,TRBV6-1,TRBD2,CASSGIAGESYEQYF,TGTGCCAGCAGTGGTATAGCGGGAGAATCCTACGAGCAGTACTTC
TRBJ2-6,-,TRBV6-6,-,CASRQGSSGANVLTF,TGTGCCAGCAGGCAGGGAAGCTCTGGGGCCAACGTCCTGACTTTC
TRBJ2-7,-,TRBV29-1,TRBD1,CSVNRGHEQYF,TGCAGCGTTAACAGGGGCCACGAGCAGTACTTC
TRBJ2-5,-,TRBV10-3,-,CAISEFRDETETQYF,TGTGCCATCAGTGAGTTCCGGGATGAGACAGAGACCCAGTACTTC
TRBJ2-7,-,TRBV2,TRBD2,CASSESSGSMYEQYF,TGTGCCAGCAGTGAAAGTAGCGGGAGTATGTACGAGCAGTACTTC
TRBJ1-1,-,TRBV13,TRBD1,CASSYRDRGNTEAFF,TGTGCCAGCAGCTACCGGGACAGGGGGAACACTGAAGCTTTCTTT
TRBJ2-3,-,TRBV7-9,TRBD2,CASSSREAGLHTQYF,TGTGCCAGCAGCTCCCGGGAGGCCGGGCTACATACGCAGTATTTT
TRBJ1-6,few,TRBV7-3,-,CASSLNGTPNSPLHF,TGTGCCAGCAGCTTAAATGGGACTCCTAATTCACCCCTCCACTTT
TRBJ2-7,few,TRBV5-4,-,CASSLDRVSYEQYF,TGTGCCAGCAGCTTGGACAGGGTCTCCTACGAGCAGTACTTC
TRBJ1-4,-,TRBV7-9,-,CASSFRVGEKLFF,TGTGCCAGCAGCTTCAGGGTTGGCGAAAAACTGTTTTTT
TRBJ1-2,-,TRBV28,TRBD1,CASSGQVVGGYTF,TGTGCCAGCAGCGGACAGGTGGTAGGTGGCTACACCTTC
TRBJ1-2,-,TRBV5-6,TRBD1,CASSLVEGARKNGYTF,TGTGCCAGCAGCTTGGTGGAGGGGGCGAGAAAAAATGGCTACACCTTC
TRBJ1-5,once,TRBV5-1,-,CASSLVGASNQPQHF,TGCGCCAGCAGCTTGGTGGGGGCTAGCAATCAGCCCCAGCATTTT
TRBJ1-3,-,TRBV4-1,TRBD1,CASSAAGGAYGNTIYF,TGCGCCAGTTCCGCCGCAGGGGGCGCGTATGGAAACACCATATATTTT
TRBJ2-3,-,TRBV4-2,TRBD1,CASSQDRAGGRICTDTQYF,TGTGCCAGCAGCCAAGATAGGGCAGGGGGCCGGATATGCACAGATACGCAGTATTTT
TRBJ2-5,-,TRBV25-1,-,CASSNKKGHRTETQYF,TGTGCCAGCAGTAACAAAAAGGGACACCGCACGGAGACCCAGTACTTC
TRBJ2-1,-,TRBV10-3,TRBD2,CAISPRWSGSSYNEQFF,TGTGCCATCAGCCCAAGATGGAGCGGGAGTTCCTACAATGAGCAGTTCTTC
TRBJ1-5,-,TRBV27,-,CASSLRSPVGQHF,TGTGCCAGCAGTCTCCGGAGCCCCGTGGGCCAGCATTTT
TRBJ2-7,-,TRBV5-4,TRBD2,CASSLGSASGREQQYF,TGTGCCAGCAGCTTGGGATCGGCTAGCGGGAGGGAGCAGCAGTACTTC
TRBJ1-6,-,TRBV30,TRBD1,CAWSVGQGASPLHF,TGTGCCTGGAGTGTAGGGCAGGGGGCTTCACCCCTCCACTTT
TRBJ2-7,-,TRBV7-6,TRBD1,CASSLVRDRNYEQYF,TGTGCCAGCAGCTTAGTCCGGGACAGGAACTACGAGCAGTACTTC
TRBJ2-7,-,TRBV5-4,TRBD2,CASSLVAGSSYEQYF,TGTGCCAGCAGCTTGGTAGCGGGATCCTCCTACGAGCAGTACTTC
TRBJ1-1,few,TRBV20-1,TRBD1,CSAQTGNGAFF,TGCAGTGCTCAGACAGGGAATGGAGCTTTCTTT
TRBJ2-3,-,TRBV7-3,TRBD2,CASSSLAGGTDTQYF,TGTGCCAGCAGCTCACTAGCGGGGGGAACAGATACGCAGTATTTT
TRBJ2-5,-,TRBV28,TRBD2,CASSSARVAGGPRETQYF,TGTGCCAGCAGTTCCGCCCGGGTTGCGGGAGGGCCTCGGGAGACCCAGTACTTC
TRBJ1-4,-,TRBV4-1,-,CASSRPGKDEKLFF,TGCGCCAGCAGCCGTCCAGGGAAGGATGAAAAACTGTTTTTT
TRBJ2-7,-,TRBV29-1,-,CSAASGVEQYF,TGCAGCGCCGCATCGGGGGTAGAGCAGTACTTC
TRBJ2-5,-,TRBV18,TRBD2,CASSPLGLEGETQYF,TGTGCCAGCTCACCATTGGGACTAGAGGGAGAGACCCAGTACTTC
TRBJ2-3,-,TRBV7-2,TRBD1,CASSLNRGADTQYF,TGTGCCAGCAGCTTAAACAGGGGTGCAGATACGCAGTATTTT
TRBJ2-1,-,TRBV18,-,CASSPLVGSEQFF,TGTGCCAGCTCACCATTGGTTGGTAGTGAGCAGTTCTTC
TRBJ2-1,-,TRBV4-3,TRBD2,CASSQDRGRRSWYNEQFF,TGCGCCAGCAGCCAAGATCGCGGGAGAAGATCATGGTACAATGAGCAGTTCTTC
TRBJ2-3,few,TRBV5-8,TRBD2,CASSFQRGGTDTQYF,TGTGCCAGCAGCTTCCAGCGGGGGGGTACAGATACGCAGTATTTT
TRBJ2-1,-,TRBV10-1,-,CASSELGHSYNEQFF,TGCGCCAGCAGTGAGCTGGGACATTCCTACAATGAGCAGTTCTTC
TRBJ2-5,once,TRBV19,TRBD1,CASSIVDREETQYF,TGTGCCAGTAGTATAGTGGACAGGGAAGAGACCCAGTACTTC
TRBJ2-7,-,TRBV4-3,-,CASSLDRAGAYEQYF,TGCGCCAGCAGCCTTGACCGGGCAGGGGCCTACGAGCAGTACTTC
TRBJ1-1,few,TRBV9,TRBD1,CASSAPGTGEAFF,TGTGCCAGCAGCGCCCCCGGGACAGGTGAAGCTTTCTTT
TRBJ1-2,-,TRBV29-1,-,CSVEGPTIVYGYTF,TGCAGCGTTGAAGGGCCCACCATCGTCTATGGCTACACCTTC
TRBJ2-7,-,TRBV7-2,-,CASSSHRGYEQYF,TGTGCCAGCAGCTCTCACCGGGGGTACGAGCAGTACTTC
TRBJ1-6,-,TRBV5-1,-,CASSLGQPNSPLHF,TGCGCCAGCAGCTTGGGACAGCCGAATTCACCCCTCCACTTT
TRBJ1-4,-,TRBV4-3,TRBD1,CASSQEGQTREKLFF,TGCGCCAGCAGCCAGGAGGGACAGACGCGGGAAAAACTGTTTTTT
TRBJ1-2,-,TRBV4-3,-,CASSQGSWEIDYGYTF,TGCGCCAGCAGCCAAGGATCTTGGGAGATCGACTATGGCTACACCTTC
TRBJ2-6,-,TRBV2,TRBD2,CASSDPSGVGGANVLTF,TGTGCCAGCAGTGACCCTAGCGGGGTGGGTGGGGCCAACGTCCTGACTTTC
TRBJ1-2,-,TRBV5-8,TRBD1,CASSFAGTGSGYTF,TGTGCCAGCAGCTTCGCCGGGACAGGGTCTGGCTACACCTTC